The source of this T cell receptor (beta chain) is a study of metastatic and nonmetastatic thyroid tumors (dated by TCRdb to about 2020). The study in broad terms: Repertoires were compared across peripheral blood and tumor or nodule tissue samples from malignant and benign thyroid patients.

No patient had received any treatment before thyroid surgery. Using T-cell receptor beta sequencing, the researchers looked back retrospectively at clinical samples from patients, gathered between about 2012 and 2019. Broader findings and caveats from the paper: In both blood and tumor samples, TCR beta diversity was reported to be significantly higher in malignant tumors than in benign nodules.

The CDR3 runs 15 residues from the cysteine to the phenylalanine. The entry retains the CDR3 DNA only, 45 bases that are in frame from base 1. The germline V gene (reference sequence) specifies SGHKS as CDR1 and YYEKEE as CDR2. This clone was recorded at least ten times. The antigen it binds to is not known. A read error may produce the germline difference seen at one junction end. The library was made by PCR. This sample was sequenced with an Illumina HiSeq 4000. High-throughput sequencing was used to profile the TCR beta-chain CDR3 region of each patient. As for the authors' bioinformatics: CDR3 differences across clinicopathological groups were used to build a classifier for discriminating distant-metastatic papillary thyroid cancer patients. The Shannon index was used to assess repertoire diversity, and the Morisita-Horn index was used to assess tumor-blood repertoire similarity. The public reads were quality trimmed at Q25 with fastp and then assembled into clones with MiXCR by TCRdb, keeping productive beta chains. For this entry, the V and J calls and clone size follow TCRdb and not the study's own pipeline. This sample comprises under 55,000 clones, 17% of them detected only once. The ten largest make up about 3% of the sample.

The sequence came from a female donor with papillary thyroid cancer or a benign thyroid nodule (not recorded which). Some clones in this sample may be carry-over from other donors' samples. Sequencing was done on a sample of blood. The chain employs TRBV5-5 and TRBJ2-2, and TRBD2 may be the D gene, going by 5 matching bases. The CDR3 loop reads CASSLRLANTGELLF. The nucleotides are TGTGCCAGCAGCTTGAGACTTGCGAACACCGGGGAGCTGCTTTTT.